The rows below give T cell receptor beta chains drawn from one sample of a study of radiotherapy plus CTLA-4 blockade in lung cancer. TCRdb's copy holds only in-frame clones and misses some; the assay was immunoSEQ multiplex PCR. This table has some 73,000 clones, approximately 73% appearing once. The source was peripheral blood, collected from a patient treated with radiotherapy plus ipilimumab. Every receptor here comes from a human donor with non-small cell lung cancer whose response to radiotherapy plus ipilimumab could not be evaluated. The CDR3 runs from the conserved cysteine through the conserved F or W. D genes are given only for firm matches. Only some rows state a clone size, as once, few, many or a class for expanded clones.

D	V	J	size	CDR3	DNA
TRBD2	TRBV7-9	TRBJ2-7	.	CASSLRGGLAYEQYF	TGTGCCAGCAGCCTAAGGGGGGGACTAGCCTACGAGCAGTACTTC
.	TRBV7-3	TRBJ1-1	.	CASSLTGNTEAFF	TGTGCCAGCAGCTTGACAGGGAACACTGAAGCTTTCTTT
.	TRBV6-5	TRBJ2-7	.	CASSYSRGSYEQYF	TGTGCCAGCAGTTACTCGCGGGGCTCCTACGAGCAGTACTTC
TRBD2	TRBV5-1	TRBJ2-1	.	CASSLVNAGVDNEQFF	TGCGCCAGCAGCTTGGTCAACGCGGGAGTCGACAATGAGCAGTTCTTC
.	TRBV7-5	TRBJ1-2	.	CARSLGARGYTF	TGTGCCAGAAGCTTAGGAGCTAGGGGCTACACCTTC
.	TRBV9	TRBJ2-7	.	CASSLSTHTGEQYF	TGTGCCAGCAGCCTCTCGACCCATACGGGCGAGCAGTACTTC
TRBD2	TRBV18	TRBJ2-5	.	CASSPATSGARQETQYF	TGTGCCAGCTCACCAGCAACTAGCGGGGCGCGCCAAGAGACCCAGTACTTC
.	TRBV20-1	TRBJ1-1	once	CSAVPSTEAFF	TGCAGTGCCGTACCGAGCACTGAAGCTTTCTTT
.	TRBV11-1	TRBJ2-3	.	CASSPLPTGGDTQYF	TGTGCCAGCAGCCCACTACCGACAGGCGGAGATACGCAGTATTTT
TRBD1	TRBV2	TRBJ1-4	few	CASTTDRLNEKLFF	TGTGCCAGCACCACGGACAGGTTGAATGAAAAACTGTTTTTT
.	TRBV6-5	TRBJ2-2	.	CASSWDGRNTGELFF	TGTGCCAGCAGTTGGGACGGGAGGAACACCGGGGAGCTGTTTTTT
TRBD1	TRBV18	TRBJ1-2	.	CASSPSRTGGVGYGYTF	TGTGCCAGCTCTCCGTCGAGGACAGGGGGCGTCGGCTATGGCTACACCTTC
.	TRBV27	TRBJ1-2	.	CASGLTSRGLGDGYTF	TGTGCCAGCGGCTTAACCTCCAGGGGTCTTGGAGATGGCTACACCTTC
.	TRBV5-1	TRBJ2-7	.	CASSTLQGTSYEQYF	TGCGCCAGCAGCACCTTACAGGGTACTTCCTACGAGCAGTACTTC
.	TRBV6-5	TRBJ2-7	.	CASSKGLPSYEQYF	TGTGCCAGCAGTAAGGGACTCCCCTCCTACGAGCAGTACTTC
.	TRBV5-1	TRBJ1-2	.	CASSLAQGLNYGYTF	TGCGCCAGCAGCTTGGCTCAGGGGTTAAACTATGGCTACACCTTC
.	TRBV7-8	TRBJ2-7	.	CASSLEGVNEQYF	TGTGCCAGCAGCCTAGAGGGGGTCAACGAGCAGTACTTC
.	TRBV6-4	TRBJ2-7	once	CASSGSGGISYEQYF	TGTGCCAGCAGTGGCTCAGGAGGGATCTCCTACGAGCAGTACTTC
TRBD2	TRBV28	TRBJ2-5	.	CASSLFVAGTQETQYF	TGTGCCAGCAGTTTATTTGTAGCGGGGACCCAAGAGACCCAGTACTTC
TRBD1	TRBV10-3	TRBJ1-2	.	CAISADRGAYGYTF	TGTGCCATCAGTGCCGACAGGGGAGCCTATGGCTACACCTTC
.	TRBV7-9	TRBJ2-6	.	CASSLTGSGANVLTF	TGTGCCAGCAGCTTAACAGGTTCTGGGGCCAACGTCCTGACTTTC
.	TRBV30	TRBJ2-5	.	CAWSIIQQYQETQYF	TGTGCCTGGAGTATAATACAGCAATACCAAGAGACCCAGTACTTC
TRBD1	TRBV19	TRBJ1-6	.	CASSIATGTSSYNSPLHF	TGTGCCAGTAGTATAGCGACAGGGACGAGCTCCTATAATTCACCCCTCCACTTT
.	TRBV7-2	TRBJ2-2	.	CASSSLYGELFF	TGTGCCAGCAGCTCCTTATACGGGGAGCTGTTTTTT
.	TRBV14	TRBJ1-2	.	CASSQERGTQGKGFGYTF	TGTGCCAGCAGCCAAGAGAGGGGGACCCAGGGAAAGGGATTTGGCTACACCTTC
TRBD1	TRBV27	TRBJ1-5	.	CASSTTGGYRQPQHF	TGTGCCAGCAGTACCACAGGGGGCTATCGGCAGCCCCAGCATTTT
TRBD1	TRBV28	TRBJ2-3	.	CASRTGGTDTQYF	TGTGCCAGCCGGACAGGGGGCACAGATACGCAGTATTTT
TRBD2	TRBV7-2	TRBJ2-7	.	CASRRDWTSNYEQYF	TGTGCCAGCAGACGTGATTGGACTAGCAACTACGAGCAGTACTTC
TRBD1	TRBV28	TRBJ1-1	.	CASRGTVENTEAFF	TGTGCCAGCAGGGGGACAGTAGAAAACACTGAAGCTTTCTTT
.	TRBV5-1	TRBJ2-7	.	CASSLTGAPSYEQYF	TGCGCCAGCAGCTTGACAGGAGCCCCCTCCTACGAGCAGTACTTC
.	TRBV19	TRBJ1-5	medium-sized	CASSIPGMDQPQHF	TGTGCCAGTAGTATCCCCGGGATGGATCAGCCCCAGCATTTT
TRBD1	TRBV28	TRBJ1-5	.	CASSPPGQIIPYSNQPQHF	TGTGCCAGCAGTCCCCCGGGACAGATTATCCCTTATAGCAATCAGCCCCAGCATTTT
.	TRBV4-3	TRBJ1-6	.	CASSKLSTPGNSPLHF	TGCGCCAGCAGCAAACTATCCACTCCTGGCAATTCACCCCTCCACTTT
.	TRBV15	TRBJ2-5	.	CATSRDRAGETQYF	TGTGCCACCAGCAGAGATCGGGCAGGGGAGACCCAGTACTTC
TRBD1	TRBV7-2	TRBJ1-2	.	CASSSTPFADRGHGYTF	TGTGCCAGCAGCTCGACTCCGTTCGCGGACAGGGGGCATGGCTACACCTTC
TRBD1	TRBV30	TRBJ2-5	.	CAWSTTGGQETQYF	TGTGCCTGGAGCACCACAGGGGGCCAAGAGACCCAGTACTTC
TRBD2	TRBV10-3	TRBJ2-1	.	CAISAGTSGGAGSYNEQFF	TGTGCCATCAGTGCCGGGACTAGCGGGGGGGCCGGATCCTACAATGAGCAGTTCTTC
.	TRBV5-1	TRBJ2-7	.	CASSPSGYEQYF	TGCGCCAGCAGTCCGAGCGGGTACGAGCAGTACTTC
TRBD2	TRBV7-8	TRBJ2-2	few	CASLRTSGTGELFF	TGTGCCAGCCTCAGGACTAGCGGGACCGGGGAGCTGTTTTTT
.	TRBV4-3	TRBJ2-7	.	CASSQDGDWGEQYF	TGCGCCAGTAGCCAAGATGGAGATTGGGGCGAGCAGTACTTC
TRBD2	TRBV7-6	TRBJ2-1	once	CASSFGSGMAHNEQFF	TGTGCCAGCAGCTTTGGTAGCGGGATGGCCCACAATGAGCAGTTCTTC
TRBD1	TRBV18	TRBJ2-7	.	CASSPPIMDRGAWYEQYF	TGTGCCAGCTCACCCCCTATTATGGACAGGGGGGCCTGGTACGAGCAGTACTTC
TRBD1	TRBV6-6	TRBJ2-7	.	CASSSGQGLSYEQYF	TGTGCCAGCAGTTCGGGACAGGGGCTCTCCTACGAGCAGTACTTC
TRBD1	TRBV9	TRBJ1-1	.	CASSADRDDEAFF	TGTGCCAGCAGCGCGGACAGGGATGATGAAGCTTTCTTT
TRBD1	TRBV5-1	TRBJ2-7	once	CASSMGQGGYEQYF	TGCGCCAGCAGCATGGGACAGGGAGGCTACGAGCAGTACTTC
TRBD1	TRBV19	TRBJ1-1	few	CASSLEGAMNTEAFF	TGTGCCAGTAGTCTTGAGGGGGCGATGAACACTGAAGCTTTCTTT
TRBD1	TRBV28	TRBJ2-2	.	CASRATGGRTGELFF	TGTGCCAGCAGGGCGACAGGGGGCAGGACCGGGGAGCTGTTTTTT
TRBD1	TRBV10-1	TRBJ2-4	.	CASSEWDRENIQYF	TGCGCCAGCAGTGAGTGGGACAGGGAGAACATTCAGTACTTC
TRBD1	TRBV7-9	TRBJ2-7	.	CASSEWTGPYEQYF	TGTGCCAGCAGCGAGTGGACAGGGCCCTACGAGCAGTACTTC
.	TRBV29-1	TRBJ2-3	.	CSVGSNPDTQYF	TGCAGCGTTGGGTCTAACCCAGATACGCAGTATTTT
.	TRBV7-8	TRBJ1-1	.	CASTLQGNREAFF	TGTGCCAGCACTCTCCAGGGGAATAGGGAAGCTTTCTTT
TRBD1	TRBV30	TRBJ2-7	.	CAWSTPGTVYEQYF	TGTGCCTGGAGTACCCCAGGGACAGTCTACGAGCAGTACTTC
TRBD1	TRBV28	TRBJ2-7	.	CASSVMPGQGPLEQYF	TGTGCCAGCAGTGTAATGCCTGGACAGGGGCCCCTGGAGCAGTACTTC
.	TRBV6-1	TRBJ2-5	.	CASSGTKQETQYF	TGTGCCAGCAGCGGGACAAAACAAGAGACCCAGTACTTC
TRBD1	TRBV19	TRBJ1-1	.	CASRGQIGAFF	TGTGCCAGTAGGGGACAGATTGGGGCTTTCTTT